The rows below give T cell receptor beta chains drawn from one sample of a study of technical replicates of blood from a few donors. Produced via immunoSEQ multiplex PCR; TCRdb's table is partial and in-frame only. The sample records under 95,000 clones, approximately 95% being singletons. Material: T cells isolated from PBMCs. The origin of the receptors is a human donor in good health. The CDR3 runs from the conserved cysteine through the conserved F or W. D genes are given only for firm matches. The listing skips clone size in some rows; elsewhere it reads once, few, many or a size class.

>.|TRBJ2-7|TRBD1|TRBV28
CASSSGGTGAYEQYF
TGTGCCAGCAGTTCTGGCGGGACAGGGGCCTACGAGCAGTACTTC
>.|TRBJ1-6|.|TRBV4-1
CASSQAYLGLPYNSPLHF
TGCGCCAGCAGCCAAGCTTACCTGGGACTGCCGTATAATTCACCCCTCCACTTT
>.|TRBJ2-5|.|TRBV5-1
CASSLGSAGNLQETQYF
TGCGCCAGCAGCTTGGGATCCGCGGGGAACCTCCAAGAGACCCAGTACTTC
>.|TRBJ1-5|.|TRBV19
CASSPGPTGGPQHF
TGTGCCAGTAGTCCGGGACCGACCGGGGGGCCCCAGCATTTT
>.|TRBJ1-2|TRBD1|TRBV19
CATFHRGQLYGYTF
TGTGCCACCTTTCACAGGGGACAACTCTATGGCTACACCTTC
>.|TRBJ1-2|.|TRBV18
CASSPLTENGYTF
TGTGCCAGCTCACCACTAACCGAGAATGGCTACACCTTC
>.|TRBJ2-5|TRBD1|TRBV19
CASSMTGGQETQYF
TGTGCCAGTAGTATGACAGGGGGTCAAGAGACCCAGTACTTC
>.|TRBJ1-2|.|TRBV27
CASSPITENYGYTF
TGTGCCAGCAGTCCTATCACAGAGAACTATGGCTACACCTTC
>.|TRBJ2-2|.|TRBV5-1
CASSLDRETGELFF
TGCGCCAGCAGCTTGGATCGGGAGACCGGGGAGCTGTTTTTT
>.|TRBJ2-3|TRBD1|TRBV6-1
CASSEIGGTGNTDTQYF
TGTGCCAGCAGTGAAATTGGGGGGACAGGCAACACAGATACGCAGTATTTT
>.|TRBJ2-1|.|TRBV5-6
CASVNGGADEQFF
TGTGCCAGCGTAAACGGCGGTGCTGACGAGCAGTTCTTC
>.|TRBJ2-1|TRBD2|TRBV4-1
CASSQTLAGARYNEQFF
TGCGCCAGCAGCCAGACTCTAGCGGGAGCCCGGTACAATGAGCAGTTCTTC
>.|TRBJ1-6|.|TRBV10-3
CAISASSGDSPLHF
TGTGCCATCAGTGCCTCATCGGGAGATTCACCCCTCCACTTT
>.|TRBJ2-7|TRBD1|TRBV2
CASGQGGSYEQYF
TGTGCCAGCGGACAGGGGGGATCCTACGAGCAGTACTTC
>.|TRBJ1-1|TRBD1|TRBV5-5
CASRLTGTAHEAFF
TGTGCCAGCAGGTTGACAGGGACAGCGCATGAAGCTTTCTTT
>.|TRBJ1-4|.|TRBV9
CASSVGSGDEKLFF
TGTGCCAGCAGCGTAGGATCCGGGGATGAAAAACTGTTTTTT
>.|TRBJ1-5|.|TRBV19
CASSMAGVSNQPQHF
TGTGCCAGTAGTATGGCAGGGGTGAGCAATCAGCCCCAGCATTTT
>.|TRBJ1-5|TRBD1|TRBV5-6
CASSLTGGAQPQHF
TGTGCCAGCAGCTTGACAGGGGGCGCCCAGCCCCAGCATTTT
>.|TRBJ2-1|.|TRBV27
CASSLTESYNEQFF
TGTGCCAGCAGTTTAACGGAGTCCTACAATGAGCAGTTCTTC
>.|TRBJ2-1|TRBD2|TRBV28
CASSTAGTSGRDEQFF
TGTGCCAGCAGTACAGCCGGGACTAGCGGGAGGGATGAGCAGTTCTTC
>.|TRBJ2-3|.|TRBV27
CASSLSVPSQVADTQYF
TGTGCCAGCAGTTTATCGGTGCCTAGTCAAGTAGCAGATACGCAGTATTTT
>.|TRBJ1-6|TRBD1|TRBV11-1
CASSPTETTGGSSPLHF
TGTGCCAGCAGCCCTACCGAGACAACAGGGGGCAGTTCACCCCTCCACTTT
>.|TRBJ2-5|.|TRBV11-2
CASSLGQGWETQYF
TGTGCCAGCAGCTTAGGGCAGGGGTGGGAGACCCAGTACTTC
>.|TRBJ2-5|TRBD2|TRBV25-1
CASSQLARGLLEETQYF
TGTGCCAGCAGCCAACTCGCTCGGGGACTACTAGAAGAGACCCAGTACTTC
>.|TRBJ1-5|.|TRBV19
CASSIRGGPSLRQPQHF
TGTGCCAGTAGCATCCGGGGGGGACCTTCATTGCGTCAGCCCCAGCATTTT
>.|TRBJ2-7|TRBD1|TRBV28
CASSLVQTGGEQYF
TGTGCCAGCAGTTTAGTTCAAACAGGGGGAGAGCAGTACTTC
>.|TRBJ2-5|TRBD2|TRBV5-4
CASSTGLAGFQETQYF
TGTGCCAGCAGCACGGGACTAGCGGGGTTCCAAGAGACCCAGTACTTC
>.|TRBJ1-4|.|TRBV7-9
CASSDSGVTGGGIEKLFF
TGTGCCAGCAGCGATTCTGGGGTGACCGGGGGTGGTATTGAAAAACTGTTTTTT
>once|TRBJ2-5|.|TRBV7-6
CASSSDGLLIQETQYF
TGTGCCAGCAGCTCCGATGGACTGCTGATTCAAGAGACCCAGTACTTC
>.|TRBJ2-5|TRBD1|TRBV18
CASSPSRQGAWETQYF
TGTGCCAGCTCACCTTCCCGACAGGGGGCATGGGAGACCCAGTACTTC
>.|TRBJ1-2|.|TRBV19
CASSPSAGSNYGYTF
TGTGCCAGTAGTCCTTCAGCAGGGTCTAACTATGGCTACACCTTC
>.|TRBJ2-7|TRBD1|TRBV9
CASSVRDRSYEQYF
TGTGCCAGCAGCGTGCGGGACAGGTCCTACGAGCAGTACTTC
>.|TRBJ2-5|TRBD1|TRBV15
CATSRDSWDSEETQYF
TGTGCCACCAGCAGAGATTCGTGGGACAGTGAAGAGACCCAGTACTTC
>.|TRBJ1-3|.|TRBV14
CASTMTGVGNTIYF
TGTGCCAGCACAATGACAGGAGTCGGAAACACCATATATTTT
>.|TRBJ1-4|TRBD1|TRBV27
CASSLTTGAGNEKLFF
TGTGCCAGCAGTTTAACGACAGGGGCCGGTAATGAAAAACTGTTTTTT
>.|TRBJ1-1|TRBD1|TRBV7-8
CASSPRGLVRTEAFF
TGTGCCAGCAGCCCCAGGGGGCTAGTGAGAACTGAAGCTTTCTTT
>few|TRBJ1-1|.|TRBV19
CASQPGGVVTEAFF
TGTGCCAGCCAACCGGGGGGCGTCGTCACTGAAGCTTTCTTT
>.|TRBJ2-6|.|TRBV6-1
CASRQQGSGANVLTF
TGTGCCAGCAGACAACAGGGTTCTGGGGCCAACGTCCTGACTTTC
>once|TRBJ1-5|.|TRBV27
CASSLTLGPHQPQHF
TGTGCCAGCAGTTTGACTCTAGGCCCTCATCAGCCCCAGCATTTT
>.|TRBJ1-6|.|TRBV2
CASSEYRGKNSPLHF
TGTGCCAGCAGTGAATATAGGGGGAAAAACTCACCCCTCCACTTT
>.|TRBJ2-5|.|TRBV7-7
CASSSGLLETQYF
TGTGCTAGCAGCTCGGGACTCCTAGAGACCCAGTACTTC
>.|TRBJ2-7|TRBD2|TRBV10-3
CATLPFSGSHEQYF
TGTGCCACCCTCCCGTTTAGCGGGAGCCACGAGCAGTACTTC
>.|TRBJ1-5|TRBD1|TRBV7-3
CASRFGQGASQPQHF
TGTGCCAGCAGGTTCGGACAGGGGGCTTCTCAGCCCCAGCATTTT
>.|TRBJ2-1|.|TRBV19
CASSPQFREHNNEQFF
TGTGCCAGTAGTCCACAATTCCGGGAACATAACAATGAGCAGTTCTTC
>.|TRBJ2-5|TRBD1|TRBV7-9
CASRTKPGQTQETQYF
TGTGCCAGCAGAACCAAACCGGGACAGACACAAGAGACCCAGTACTTC
>.|TRBJ2-3|TRBD2|TRBV5-1
CASSPSLAGGPSTDTQYF
TGCGCCAGCAGCCCGTCACTAGCGGGGGGTCCTAGCACAGATACGCAGTATTTT
>.|TRBJ1-2|.|TRBV6-5
CASSPGGPGYGYTF
TGTGCCAGCAGTCCGGGAGGCCCGGGCTATGGCTACACCTTC
>once|TRBJ2-2|TRBD2|TRBV7-6
CASSLASTSGLNTGELFF
TGTGCCAGCAGCTTAGCGAGTACTAGCGGGTTGAACACCGGGGAGCTGTTTTTT
>.|TRBJ2-5|.|TRBV30
CAWGGYGETQYF
TGTGCCTGGGGGGGGTATGGAGAGACCCAGTACTTC
>.|TRBJ2-5|.|TRBV2
CASSSRDQETQYF
TGTGCCAGCAGTTCCAGGGACCAAGAGACCCAGTACTTC
>.|TRBJ2-5|.|TRBV4-2
CASSQDEFRETQYF
TGTGCCAGCAGCCAAGACGAGTTTAGAGAGACCCAGTACTTC